Following are 11 T cell receptor beta chains from one sample sequenced in a study of T cell responses to AZD1222 COVID-19 vaccine. Data came from immunoSEQ multiplex PCR; TCRdb stores just in-frame clones and leaves some out. The table has around 50,000 clones, about 86% seen once; the top ten hold around 9.6%. Sequenced material: peripheral blood, taken on day 0 of AZD1222 vaccination. The receptor source for this set is an adult in good health.

The chain links TRBV9 to TRBJ1-1, with a possible D match to TRBD1 (6 bases). The CDR3 has 15 residues. V lost 6 bases to trimming and J lost 5 bases, with 20 bases between them. CDR1 SGDLS and CDR2 YYNGEE come from the germline V gene. CDR3 region: CASTVTGGAGTEAFF. As DNA, the CDR3 is TGTGCCAGCACAGTGACAGGAGGGGCCGGGACTGAAGCTTTCTTT.

The CDR3 loop reads CASSPGTGPNTGELFF. CDR3 coding DNA: TGTGCCAGCAGTCCGGGAACCGGTCCGAACACCGGGGAGCTGTTTTTT. The chain combines TRBV3-1 (or the pseudogene TRBV3-2) with TRBJ2-2; possibly TRBD2 for D (5 bases). Looked up from germline, CDR1 is LGHDT and CDR2 is YNNKEL (reference sequence). This CDR3 has 16 residues. V dropped 6 bases and J dropped 0 bases, with 14 bases sitting between them.

This clone was observed a single time. The chain recombines TRBV4-1 with TRBJ1-2, with 9 nucleotides matching TRBD1. The ends lost 6 bases at V and 2 bases at J; junction bases unmatched: 7. Germline CDR1 MGHRA, CDR2 YSYEKL. The CDR3 totals 15 residues. The CDR3 DNA follows: TGCGCCAGCAGGTGGACAGGGGAAGCGAACTATGGCTACACCTTC. It is translated as CASRWTGEANYGYTF.

CDR3: CASSVGPLQGVVNTEAFF. DNA for the CDR3: TGTGCCAGCAGCGTAGGCCCTCTCCAGGGAGTGGTGAACACTGAAGCTTTCTTT. This rearrangement joins TRBV9 to TRBJ1-1; perhaps TRBD1 as D (5 bases). V was pared by 0 bases and J by 0 bases, with 18 bases between. Germline loops: CDR1 SGDLS, CDR2 YYNGEE. The CDR3 covers 18 residues. The whole variable domain, filled in from reference TRBV9 and TRBJ1-1, reads DSGVTQTPKHLITATGQRVTLRCSPRSGDLSVYWYQQSLDQGLQFLIQYYNGEERAKGNILERFSAQQFPDLHSELNLSSLELGDSALYFCASSVGPLQGVVNTEAFFGQGTRLTVV.

V and J are TRBV2 and TRBJ1-5, with 10 bases that match TRBD1. The CDR3 extends over 15 amino acids. V lost 6 bases and J lost 6; bases outside the gene matches: 8. Per the germline V gene, CDR1 is SNHLY and CDR2 is FYNNEI. The CDR3 DNA is TGTGCCAGCAGGGCGGGACAGGGGTCAAGTCAGCCCCAGCATTTT. Translating gives CASRAGQGSSQPQHF.

This clone was seen once. The chain is built from TRBV19 and TRBJ2-7, with TRBD2 as a possible D gene (6 bases). From germline, CDR1 is LNHDA and CDR2 SQIVND (reference sequence). Trimming removed 8 bases from V and 3 bases from J, with 11 bases in between. This CDR3 is 12 amino acids long. CDR3 nucleotide sequence: TGTGCCAGTCGAGGAGGGCTCTACGAGCAGTACTTC. Its translation is CASRGGLYEQYF.

The genes are TRBV19 and TRBJ1-5; a possible D gene is TRBD1 (6 bases). V was clipped by 4 bases and J by 3 bases, with 10 bases between them. The CDR3 totals 14 residues. Germline CDR1 reads LNHDA; CDR2 reads SQIVND (reference sequence). The CDR3 protein is CASSTGQFNQPQHF. CDR3 coding DNA: TGTGCCAGTAGTACCGGACAGTTCAATCAGCCCCAGCATTTT.

This clone was seen a single time. This rearrangement joins TRBV19 to TRBJ2-1; D is uncertain. The CDR3 is made up of 18 amino acids. Trimming shortened V by 0 bases and J by 0 bases, and 15 bases separated the two germline ends. Germline V lookup: CDR1 LNHDA, CDR2 SQIVND (reference sequence). The CDR3 sequence: CASSIDGPWRSSYNEQFF. CDR3 nucleotide sequence: TGTGCCAGTAGTATAGATGGCCCTTGGCGGAGCTCCTACAATGAGCAGTTCTTC. Complete variable domain (other parts from reference TRBV19 and TRBJ2-1): DGGITQSPKYLFRKEGQNVTLSCEQNLNHDAMYWYRQDPGQGLRLIYYSQIVNDFQKGDIAEGYSVSREKKESFPLTVTSAQKNPTAFYLCASSIDGPWRSSYNEQFFGPGTRLTVL.

The chain carries TRBV3-1 (or the pseudogene TRBV3-2) and TRBJ1-6; tentative D call: TRBD1 (6 bases). CDR1 and CDR2 (germline): LGHDT, YNNKEL (reference sequence). The CDR3 contains 13 residues. The V end lost 6 bases, the J end lost 8 bases, and 11 bases lay between the germline ends. CDR3 sequence reads: CASSQNRDSPLHF. DNA for the CDR3: TGTGCCAGCAGTCAAAACAGGGATTCACCCCTCCACTTT.

The rearrangement uses TRBV6-6 and TRBJ2-2; D ambiguous. V gave up 5 bases and J gave up 7 bases, with 8 bases separating them. The CDR3 extends over 12 amino acids. The germline gives CDR1 MNHNY, CDR2 SVGAGI (reference sequence). CDR3 nucleotides: TGTGCCAGCAGTACCCCTGGCGGGGAGCTGTTTTTT. Encoded protein: CASSTPGGELFF.

The chain has TRBV5-4 and TRBJ1-2, with 12 bases lining up with TRBD1. This CDR3 is 17 amino acids long. Trimming at V came to 0 bases and at J to 0 bases, leaving 3 bases not matched to a gene. The germline CDR1 and CDR2 sequences are SGHNT and YYREEE (reference sequence). CDR3 loop: CASSLAGQGAANYGYTF. CDR3 DNA sequence: TGTGCCAGCAGCTTGGCGGGACAGGGGGCTGCTAACTATGGCTACACCTTC.